The source of this T cell receptor beta chain is a study of T cells after yellow fever vaccination. The authors made TCR cDNA by 5'RACE template switching, adding a universal primer site and UMIs. TCRdb ran MiXCR on the 5' RACE reads and lists one entry per CDR3 protein. Seen here are under 700,000 distinct CDR3 sequences, 17% observed once, and the top ten hold roughly 17%. Study-level findings and limits: Secondary responses were weaker yet peaked faster, day 5 versus 15. Most clones from primary vaccination resurfaced after the booster (around 97% CD4, over 75% CD8).

Trimming cost V 5 bases and J 1 base; bases outside gene matches: 5. Germline V lookup: CDR1 LGHDT, CDR2 YNNKEL (reference sequence). The CDR3 consists of 14 residues. At least ten counts were recorded for this clonotype. Its specificity is not known. Specimen: PBMCs, collected roughly 5 days after the first yellow fever vaccination. The source of this sequence is a man aged 18 to 30 who received the YFV17D yellow fever vaccine. This sequence joins TRBV3-1 and TRBJ2-7, with 7 bases that match TRBD1. CDR3 coding DNA: TGTGCCAGCAGCTACTGGACAGGATCCTACGAGCAGTACTTC. Amino acids: CASSYWTGSYEQYF.